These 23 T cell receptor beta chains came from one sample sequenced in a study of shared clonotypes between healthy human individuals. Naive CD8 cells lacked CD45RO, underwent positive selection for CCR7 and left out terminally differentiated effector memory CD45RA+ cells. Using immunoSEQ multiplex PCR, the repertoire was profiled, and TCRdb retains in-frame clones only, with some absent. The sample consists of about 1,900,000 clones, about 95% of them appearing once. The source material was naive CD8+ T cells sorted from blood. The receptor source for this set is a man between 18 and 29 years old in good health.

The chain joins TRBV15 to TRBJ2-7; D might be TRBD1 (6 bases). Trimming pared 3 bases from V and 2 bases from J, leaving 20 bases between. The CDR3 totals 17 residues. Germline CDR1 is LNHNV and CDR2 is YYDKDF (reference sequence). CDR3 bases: TGTGCCACCAGCAGGTATCCCCGGGACAAACCTACCTACGAGCAGTACTTC. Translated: CATSRYPRDKPTYEQYF.

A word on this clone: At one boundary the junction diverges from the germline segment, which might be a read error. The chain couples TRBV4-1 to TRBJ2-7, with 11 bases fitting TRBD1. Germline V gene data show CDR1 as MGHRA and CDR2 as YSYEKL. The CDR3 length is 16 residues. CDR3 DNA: TGCGCCAGCAGCCAAAGTCCCGGACAGGGGGCTTACGGGCAGTACTTC. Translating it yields CASSQSPGQGAYGQYF.

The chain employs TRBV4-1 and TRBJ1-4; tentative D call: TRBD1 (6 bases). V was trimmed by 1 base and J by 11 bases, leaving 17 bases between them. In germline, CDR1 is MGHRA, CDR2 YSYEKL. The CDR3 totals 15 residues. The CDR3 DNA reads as TGCGCCAGCAGCCAAGTGGAGGGGGGAGGGGAGAAACTGTTTTTT. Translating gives CASSQVEGGGEKLFF.

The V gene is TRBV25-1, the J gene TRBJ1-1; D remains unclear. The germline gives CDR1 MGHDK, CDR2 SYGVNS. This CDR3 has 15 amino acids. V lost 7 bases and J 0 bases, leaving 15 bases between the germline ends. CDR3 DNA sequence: TGTGCCAGCATAGAGGCGATTCGTATGAACACTGAAGCTTTCTTT. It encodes CASIEAIRMNTEAFF. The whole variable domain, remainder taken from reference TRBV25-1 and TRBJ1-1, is EADIYQTPRYLVIGTGKKITLECSQTMGHDKMYWYQQDPGMELHLIHYSYGVNSTEKGDLSSESTVSRIRTEHFPLTLESARPSHTSQYLCASIEAIRMNTEAFFGQGTRLTVV.

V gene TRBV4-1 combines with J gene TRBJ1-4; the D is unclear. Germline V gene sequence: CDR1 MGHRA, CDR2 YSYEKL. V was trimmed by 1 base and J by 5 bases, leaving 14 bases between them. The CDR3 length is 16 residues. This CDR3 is CASSQGRTTLNEKLFF. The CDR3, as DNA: TGCGCCAGCAGCCAAGGAAGAACAACCTTGAATGAAAAACTGTTTTTT.

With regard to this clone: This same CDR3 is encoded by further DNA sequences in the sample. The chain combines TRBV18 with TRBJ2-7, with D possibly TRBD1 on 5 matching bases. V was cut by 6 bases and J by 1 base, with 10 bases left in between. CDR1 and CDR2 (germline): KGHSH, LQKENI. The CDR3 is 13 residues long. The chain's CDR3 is CASSPDSSYEQYF. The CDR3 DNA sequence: TGTGCCAGCTCGCCAGACAGTTCCTACGAGCAGTACTTC. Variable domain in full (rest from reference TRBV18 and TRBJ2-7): NAGVMQNPRHLVRRRGQEARLRCSPMKGHSHVYWYRQLPEEGLKFMVYLQKENIIDESGMPKERFSAEFPKEGPSILRIQQVVRGDSAAYFCASSPDSSYEQYFGPGTRLTVT.

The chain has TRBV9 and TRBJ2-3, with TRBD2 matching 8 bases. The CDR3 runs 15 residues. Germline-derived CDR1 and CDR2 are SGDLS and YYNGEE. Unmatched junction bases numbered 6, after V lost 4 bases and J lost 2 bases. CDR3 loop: CASSISGSFTDTQYF. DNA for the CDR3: TGTGCCAGCAGCATAAGCGGGAGTTTCACAGATACGCAGTATTTT.

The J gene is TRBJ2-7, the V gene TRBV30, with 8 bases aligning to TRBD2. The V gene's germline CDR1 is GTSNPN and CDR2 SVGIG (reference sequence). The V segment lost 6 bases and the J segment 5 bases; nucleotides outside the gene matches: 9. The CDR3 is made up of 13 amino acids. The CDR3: CACGTGLGDEQYF. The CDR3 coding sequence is TGTGCCTGCGGAACGGGACTAGGCGACGAGCAGTACTTC.

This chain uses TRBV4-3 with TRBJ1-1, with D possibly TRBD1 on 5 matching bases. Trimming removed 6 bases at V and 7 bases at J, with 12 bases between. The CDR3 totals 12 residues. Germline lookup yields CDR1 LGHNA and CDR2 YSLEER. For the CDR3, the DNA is TGCGCCAGCAGTCCGGGGGATGATGAAGCTTTCTTT. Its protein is CASSPGDDEAFF.

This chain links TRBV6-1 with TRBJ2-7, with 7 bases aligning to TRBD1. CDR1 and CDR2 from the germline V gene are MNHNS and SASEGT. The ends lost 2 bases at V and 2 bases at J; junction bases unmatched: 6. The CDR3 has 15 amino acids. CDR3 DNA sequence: TGTGCCAGCAGTGAAAACAGACAGGGCGCCTACGAGCAGTACTTC. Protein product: CASSENRQGAYEQYF.

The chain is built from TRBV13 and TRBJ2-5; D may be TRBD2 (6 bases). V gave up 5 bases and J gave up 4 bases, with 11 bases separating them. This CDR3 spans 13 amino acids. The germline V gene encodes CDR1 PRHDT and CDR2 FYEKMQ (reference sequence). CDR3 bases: TGTGCCAGCAGCCACGAGGAGGGAGAGACCCAGTACTTC. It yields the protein CASSHEEGETQYF.

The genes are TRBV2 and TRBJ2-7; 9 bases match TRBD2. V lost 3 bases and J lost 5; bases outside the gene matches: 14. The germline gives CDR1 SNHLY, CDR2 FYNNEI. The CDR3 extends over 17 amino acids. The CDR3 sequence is CASSDLLGEREVDEQYF. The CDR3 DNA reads TGTGCCAGCAGTGATTTGCTCGGGGAGCGGGAGGTGGACGAGCAGTACTTC.

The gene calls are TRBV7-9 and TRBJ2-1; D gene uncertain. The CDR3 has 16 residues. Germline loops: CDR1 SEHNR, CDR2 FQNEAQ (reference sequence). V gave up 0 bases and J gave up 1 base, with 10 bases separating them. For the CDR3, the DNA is TGTGCCAGCAGCTTAGCCGGCCCCCATTCCTACAATGAGCAGTTCTTC. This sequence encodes CASSLAGPHSYNEQFF.

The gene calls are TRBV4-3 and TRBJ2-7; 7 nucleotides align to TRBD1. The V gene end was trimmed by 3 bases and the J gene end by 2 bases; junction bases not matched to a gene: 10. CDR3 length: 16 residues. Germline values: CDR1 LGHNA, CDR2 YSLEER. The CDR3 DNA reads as TGCGCCAGCAGCCAGACATTCGGGACAGTGGCCTACGAGCAGTACTTC. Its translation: CASSQTFGTVAYEQYF.

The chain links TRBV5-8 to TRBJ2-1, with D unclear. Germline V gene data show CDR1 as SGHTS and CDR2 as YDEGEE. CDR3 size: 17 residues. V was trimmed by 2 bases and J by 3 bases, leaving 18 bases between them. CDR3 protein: CASSLVFGRSIYNEQFF. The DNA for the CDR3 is TGTGCCAGCAGCTTAGTTTTCGGCAGGTCGATCTACAATGAGCAGTTCTTC.

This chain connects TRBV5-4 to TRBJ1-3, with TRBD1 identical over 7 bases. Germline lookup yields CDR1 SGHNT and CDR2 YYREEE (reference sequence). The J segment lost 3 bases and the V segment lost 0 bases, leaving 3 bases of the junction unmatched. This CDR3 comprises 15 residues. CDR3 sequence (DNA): TGTGCCAGCAGCTTGGGGGACAGCTTTGGAAACACCATATATTTT. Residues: CASSLGDSFGNTIYF.

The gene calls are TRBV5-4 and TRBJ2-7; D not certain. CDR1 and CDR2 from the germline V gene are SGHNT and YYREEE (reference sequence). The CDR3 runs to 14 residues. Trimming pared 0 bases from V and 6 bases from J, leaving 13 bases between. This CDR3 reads CASSLVVLAAEQYF. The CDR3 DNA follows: TGTGCCAGCAGCTTGGTGGTGTTGGCAGCCGAGCAGTACTTC.

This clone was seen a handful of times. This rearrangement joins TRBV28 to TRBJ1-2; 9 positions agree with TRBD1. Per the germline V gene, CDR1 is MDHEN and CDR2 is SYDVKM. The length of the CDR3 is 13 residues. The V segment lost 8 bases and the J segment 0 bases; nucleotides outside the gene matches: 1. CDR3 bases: TGTGCCAGCGGGGACAGGGCTAACTATGGCTACACCTTC. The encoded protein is CASGDRANYGYTF.

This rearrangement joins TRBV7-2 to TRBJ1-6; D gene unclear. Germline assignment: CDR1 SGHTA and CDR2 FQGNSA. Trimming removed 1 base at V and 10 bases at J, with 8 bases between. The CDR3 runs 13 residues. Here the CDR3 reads CASSLVEISPLHF. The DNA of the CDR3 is TGTGCCAGCAGCTTAGTGGAGATCTCACCCCTCCACTTT.

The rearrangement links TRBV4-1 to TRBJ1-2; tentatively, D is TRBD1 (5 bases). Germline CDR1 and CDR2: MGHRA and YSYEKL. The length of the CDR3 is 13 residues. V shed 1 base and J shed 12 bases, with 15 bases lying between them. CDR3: CASSQVSGTSHTF. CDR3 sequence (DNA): TGCGCCAGCAGCCAAGTGTCAGGGACTTCGCACACCTTC.

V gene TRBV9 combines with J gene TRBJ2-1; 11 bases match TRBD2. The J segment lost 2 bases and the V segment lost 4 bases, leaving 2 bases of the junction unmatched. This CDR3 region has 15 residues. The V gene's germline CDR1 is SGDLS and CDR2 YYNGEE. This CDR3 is CASSYSGGAYNEQFF. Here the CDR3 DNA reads TGTGCCAGCAGCTATAGCGGGGGGGCCTACAATGAGCAGTTCTTC.

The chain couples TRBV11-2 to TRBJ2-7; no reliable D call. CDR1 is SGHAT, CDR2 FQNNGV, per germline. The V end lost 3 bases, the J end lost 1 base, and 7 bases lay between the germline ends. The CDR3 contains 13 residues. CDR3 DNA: TGTGCCAGCAGCTTCACGGTTTCCTACGAGCAGTACTTC. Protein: CASSFTVSYEQYF.

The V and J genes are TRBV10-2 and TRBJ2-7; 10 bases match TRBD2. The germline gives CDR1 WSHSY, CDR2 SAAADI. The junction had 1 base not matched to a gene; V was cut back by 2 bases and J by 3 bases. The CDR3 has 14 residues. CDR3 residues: CASSEGLADYEQYF. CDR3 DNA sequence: TGCGCCAGCAGTGAGGGACTAGCGGACTACGAGCAGTACTTC.